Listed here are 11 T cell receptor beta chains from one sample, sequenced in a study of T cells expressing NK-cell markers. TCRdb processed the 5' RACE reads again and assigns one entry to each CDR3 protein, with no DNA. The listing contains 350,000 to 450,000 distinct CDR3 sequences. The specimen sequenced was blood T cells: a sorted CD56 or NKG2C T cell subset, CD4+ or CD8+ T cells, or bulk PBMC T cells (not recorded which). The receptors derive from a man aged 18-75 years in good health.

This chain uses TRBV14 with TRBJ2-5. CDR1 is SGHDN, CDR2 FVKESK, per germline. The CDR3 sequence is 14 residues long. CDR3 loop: CASSPLGSQETQYF.

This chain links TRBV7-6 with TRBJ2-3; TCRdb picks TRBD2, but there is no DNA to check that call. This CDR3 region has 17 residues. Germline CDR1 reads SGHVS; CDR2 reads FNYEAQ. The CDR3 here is CASSPRTSGVNTDTQYF.

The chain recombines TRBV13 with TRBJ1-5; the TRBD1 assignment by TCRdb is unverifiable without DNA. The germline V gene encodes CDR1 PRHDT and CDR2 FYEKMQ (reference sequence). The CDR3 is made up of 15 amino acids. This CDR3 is CASSKNRGGNQPQHF.

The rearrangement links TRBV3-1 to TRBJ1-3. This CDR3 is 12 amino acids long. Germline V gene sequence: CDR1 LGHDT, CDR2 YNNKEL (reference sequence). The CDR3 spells CASSDRGNTIYF. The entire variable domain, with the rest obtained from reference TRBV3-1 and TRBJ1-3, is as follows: DTAVSQTPKYLVTQMGNDKSIKCEQNLGHDTMYWYKQDSKKFLKIMFSYNNKELIINETVPNRFSPKSPDKAHLNLHINSLELGDSAVYFCASSDRGNTIYFGEGSWLTVV.

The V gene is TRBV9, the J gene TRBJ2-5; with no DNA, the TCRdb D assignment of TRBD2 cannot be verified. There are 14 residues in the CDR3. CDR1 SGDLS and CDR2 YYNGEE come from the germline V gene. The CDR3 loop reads CASSLGLHAETQYF.

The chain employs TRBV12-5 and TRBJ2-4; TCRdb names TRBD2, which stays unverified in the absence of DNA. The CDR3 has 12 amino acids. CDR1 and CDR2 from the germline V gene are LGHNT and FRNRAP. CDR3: CASGLDGRFQYF.

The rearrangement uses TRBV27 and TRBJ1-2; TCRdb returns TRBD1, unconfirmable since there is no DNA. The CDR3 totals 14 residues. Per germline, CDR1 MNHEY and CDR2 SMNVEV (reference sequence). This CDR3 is CASRRLDRRDDYTF.

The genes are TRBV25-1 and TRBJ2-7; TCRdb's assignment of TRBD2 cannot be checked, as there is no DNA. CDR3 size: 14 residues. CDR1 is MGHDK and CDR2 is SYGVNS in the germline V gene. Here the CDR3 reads CASSVSSGGYEQYF.

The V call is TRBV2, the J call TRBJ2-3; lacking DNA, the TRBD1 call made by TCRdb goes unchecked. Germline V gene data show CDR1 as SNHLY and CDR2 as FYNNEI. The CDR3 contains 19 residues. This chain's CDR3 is CASSGQGQGATSETDTQYF.

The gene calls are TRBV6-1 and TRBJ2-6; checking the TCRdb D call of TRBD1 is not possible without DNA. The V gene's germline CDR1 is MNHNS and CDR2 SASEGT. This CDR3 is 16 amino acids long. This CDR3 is CASSPGGLSGANVLTF.

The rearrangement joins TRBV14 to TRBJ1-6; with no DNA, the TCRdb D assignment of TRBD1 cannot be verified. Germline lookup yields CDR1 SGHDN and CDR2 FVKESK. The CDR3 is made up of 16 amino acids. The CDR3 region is CASSQGLPGLGTPLHF.